The 11 T cell receptor beta chains presented below share a single source sample, sequenced in a study of graft-versus-host responses after intestinal transplantation (dated by TCRdb to about 2021). Library prep was done by the immunoSEQ multiplex PCR assay. Sourced from immuneACCESS, this table was stored by TCRdb with only in-frame sequences that have V and J called. A share of the clones is absent; for the studies checked, an unresolved V gene accounts for under half, and the remainder has no known explanation. For this sample the table gives about 43,000 clones, of which about 95% were detected only once. The ten largest clones add up to 1.5% to 2% of the sample. The specimen was PBMCs, collected around 48 weeks after intestinal transplant. Receptors were obtained from a human patient who received an intestinal transplant, so some T cells may come from the graft donor.

The chain uses TRBV5-6 and TRBJ1-1; D ambiguous. Trimming removed 2 bases at V and 2 bases at J, with 7 bases between. The CDR3 runs 13 residues. Looked up from germline, CDR1 is SGHDT and CDR2 is YYEEEE. CDR3 protein: CASSFDANTEAFF. In DNA form, the CDR3 reads TGTGCCAGCAGCTTTGACGCTAACACTGAAGCTTTCTTT. The whole variable domain, filled in from reference TRBV5-6 and TRBJ1-1, reads DAGVTQSPTHLIKTRGQQVTLRCSPKSGHDTVSWYQQALGQGPQFIFQYYEEEERQRGNFPDRFSGHQFPNYSSELNVNALLLGDSALYLCASSFDANTEAFFGQGTRLTVV.

The chain joins TRBV6-5 to TRBJ2-7, with 9 bases fitting TRBD1. After removal of 2 bases from V and 5 bases from J, the junction contained 4 bases not matched to a gene. The V gene's germline CDR1 is MNHEY and CDR2 SVGAGI. The CDR3 spans 14 residues. CDR3 residues: CASSYDRGSHEQYF. In DNA form, the CDR3 reads TGTGCCAGCAGTTACGACAGGGGGAGCCACGAGCAGTACTTC.

The rearrangement joins TRBV5-1 to TRBJ2-7; D is possibly TRBD1 (5 bases). The CDR3 is made up of 13 amino acids. Per germline, CDR1 SGHRS and CDR2 YFSETQ. V was clipped by 3 bases and J by 4 bases, with 11 bases between them. CDR3 nucleotides: TGCGCCAGCAGCTGGACACAGGATTACGAGCAGTACTTC. It is translated as CASSWTQDYEQYF.

The rearrangement links TRBV2 to TRBJ2-2; 9 bases fit TRBD1. The CDR3 covers 15 residues. J lost 8 bases, V lost 10 bases, and 14 bases had no gene match. The germline V gene has CDR1 SNHLY and CDR2 FYNNEI. CDR3 region: CATILEDRGSGELFF. The CDR3 bases are TGTGCCACTATCCTCGAGGACAGGGGCTCGGGGGAGCTGTTTTTT.

This clone was seen a single time. This rearrangement joins TRBV5-1 to TRBJ2-1; 8 nucleotides agree with TRBD1. V shed 3 bases and J 5 bases; nucleotides not matched to a gene: 1. This CDR3 has 13 residues. Per germline, CDR1 SGHRS and CDR2 YFSETQ. The CDR3 here is CASSWDRNNEQFF. The CDR3, as DNA: TGCGCCAGCAGCTGGGACAGGAACAATGAGCAGTTCTTC.

The V call is TRBV7-6, the J call TRBJ1-3; D gene unclear. V was clipped by 1 base and J by 0 bases, with 4 bases between them. This CDR3 region has 14 residues. The germline gives CDR1 SGHVS, CDR2 FNYEAQ. CDR3 region: CASSLGLSGNTIYF. CDR3 sequence (DNA): TGTGCCAGCAGCTTAGGTCTCTCTGGAAACACCATATATTTT.

The chain links TRBV4-2 to TRBJ1-6; D possibly corresponds to TRBD1 (6 bases). V dropped 0 bases and J dropped 11 bases, with 14 bases sitting between them. This CDR3 is 15 amino acids long. Germline V CDR1 and CDR2: LGHNA, YNFKEQ. CDR3 sequence: CASSQDTGRLPPLHF. The CDR3 DNA follows: TGTGCCAGCAGCCAAGATACAGGGAGGTTGCCACCCCTCCACTTT.

The CDR3 region has the DNA TGTGCCGCCAAATCCCCAATTAACCCGTATGGCTACACCTTC. Residues: CAAKSPINPYGYTF. The genes are TRBV10-3 and TRBJ1-2, with D uncertain. The CDR3 contains 14 residues. The V gene's germline CDR1 is ENHRY and CDR2 SYGVKD. Trimming left V 11 bases short and J 5 bases short, with 21 bases between.

The chain uses TRBV7-9 and TRBJ2-5; D may be TRBD1 (6 bases). The V end was cut by 3 bases, the J end by 5 bases, with 10 bases between. The germline V gene has CDR1 SEHNR and CDR2 FQNEAQ (reference sequence). The CDR3 extends over 13 amino acids. The CDR3 reads CASSFSGAETQYF. CDR3 in DNA: TGTGCCAGCAGCTTTTCAGGGGCGGAGACCCAGTACTTC.

The genes are TRBV5-4 and TRBJ2-1, with 8 nucleotides matching TRBD1. Per germline, CDR1 SGHNT and CDR2 YYREEE (reference sequence). This CDR3 has 14 residues. The J segment lost 10 bases and the V segment lost 2 bases, leaving 8 bases of the junction unmatched. CDR3 sequence reads: CASSLVQGAGEQFF. CDR3 DNA: TGTGCCAGCAGCTTAGTGCAGGGGGCCGGGGAGCAGTTCTTC.

The chain recombines TRBV18 with TRBJ1-2; TRBD1 might be the D (6 bases). From germline, CDR1 is KGHSH and CDR2 LQKENI. Trimming shortened V by 3 bases and J by 4 bases, and 12 bases separated the two germline ends. The CDR3 totals 14 residues. CDR3 in amino acids: CASSPAGETYGYTF. The CDR3 DNA reads as TGTGCCAGCTCACCTGCAGGGGAGACCTATGGCTACACCTTC.